This T cell receptor (beta chain) originates from a study of beta chain features in type 1 diabetes. Study-wide findings and caveats: A moderate, significant TCRB CDR3 shortening appeared in type 1 diabetes across four CD4+ subsets.

Trimming left V 7 bases short and J 5 bases short, with 22 bases between. CDR3 length: 15 amino acids. Germline V lookup: CDR1 SQVTM, CDR2 ANQGSEA. Expressed TCRB transcripts were sequenced after all isolated RNA was converted to cDNA. Profiled with immunoSEQ multiplex PCR; TCRdb holds only in-frame clones, not every one. This sample has about 400,000 clones, with around an eighth found just once. This clone was counted a few times. The antigen is not known. The specimen was naive CD4+ T cells from blood. This receptor was identified in a woman aged 18-29 years with type 1 diabetes. J is TRBJ2-3 and V is TRBV29-1; D is possibly TRBD2 (9 bases). The CDR3 is CSAPGGGRGIDTQYF. The CDR3 region has the DNA TGCAGCGCCCCAGGGGGCGGGAGGGGGATAGATACGCAGTATTTT.